This TCR beta chain appears in the sequencing data of a study of blood T cell repertoires in COVID-19. Assay: immunoSEQ multiplex PCR; the TCRdb copy retains only in-frame clones and omits some. This table has 300,000 to 400,000 clones, roughly 90% appearing once. Germline-derived CDR1 and CDR2 are LNHDA and SQIVND (reference sequence). The CDR3 sequence is 13 residues long. V was shortened by 7 bases and J by 1 base, with 10 bases between the two germline ends. The V and J genes are TRBV19 and TRBJ1-1; D is unresolved. The sample comprised PBMCs or T cells enriched from blood (not recorded which). This sequence was found in a woman between 25 and 40 years old who had been exposed to COVID-19. The DNA for the CDR3 is TGTGCCAGTAACGAGGGTGGGAACACTGAAGCTTTCTTT. Translating it yields CASNEGGNTEAFF.